One and the same sample provided the 14 T cell receptor beta chains below, sequenced in a study of response to subunit inactivated influenza vaccine. TCRdb recomputed calls from the RT-PCR reads with MiXCR, one row per CDR3 protein. The table lists about 150,000 distinct CDR3 sequences, over 8.5% of them singletons. The sequencing here drew on CD8+ T cells sorted from PBMCs, taken 23 months after vaccination. These receptors came from a man between 50 and 69 years old who received an inactivated influenza vaccine.

This clonotype was observed a few times. The chain combines TRBV28 with TRBJ1-1; possible D gene TRBD1, 6 bases. The CDR3 is 16 residues long. Germline values: CDR1 MDHEN, CDR2 SYDVKM. V lost 3 bases to trimming and J lost 3 bases, with 17 bases between them. The CDR3 DNA reads TGTGCCAGCAGTTTTTATGTCAGGGGAGAGGACACTGAAGCTTTCTTT. This translates into CASSFYVRGEDTEAFF.

The J gene is TRBJ2-2, the V gene TRBV28; D perhaps matches TRBD2 (5 bases). Trimming left V 5 bases short and J 0 bases short, with 10 bases between. CDR3 size: 15 residues. Germline lookup yields CDR1 MDHEN and CDR2 SYDVKM. This CDR3 reads CASSETDSNTGELFF. CDR3 DNA sequence: TGTGCCAGCAGTGAGACGGACTCGAACACCGGGGAGCTGTTTTTT.

This clonotype was detected only a few times. The chain recombines TRBV7-9 with TRBJ2-1; 9 bases are shared with TRBD2. Unmatched junction bases numbered 5, after V lost 6 bases and J lost 5 bases. CDR1 and CDR2 from the germline V gene are SEHNR and FQNEAQ (reference sequence). The CDR3 spans 14 residues. The CDR3 sequence: CASRLLAGNNEQFF. The CDR3 coding sequence is TGTGCCAGCAGGCTACTAGCGGGTAACAATGAGCAGTTCTTC.

The chain carries TRBV5-6 and TRBJ2-1; the D call may be TRBD1 or TRBD2 (6 bases each). The germline V gene encodes CDR1 SGHDT and CDR2 YYEEEE. V was shortened by 0 bases and J by 4 bases, with 14 bases between the two germline ends. This CDR3 has 16 residues. CDR3: CASSLASGDWYNEQFF. For the CDR3, the DNA is TGTGCCAGCAGCTTGGCCTCAGGGGACTGGTACAATGAGCAGTTCTTC. Complete variable domain (other parts from reference TRBV5-6 and TRBJ2-1): DAGVTQSPTHLIKTRGQQVTLRCSPKSGHDTVSWYQQALGQGPQFIFQYYEEEERQRGNFPDRFSGHQFPNYSSELNVNALLLGDSALYLCASSLASGDWYNEQFFGPGTRLTVL.

This clonotype appeared many times. The genes are TRBV25-1 and TRBJ2-5; D unresolved. The CDR3 runs to 10 residues. Germline CDR1 MGHDK, CDR2 SYGVNS. Trimming pared 6 bases from V and 5 bases from J, leaving 4 bases between. Written as DNA, the CDR3 is TGTGCCAGCAGACGGGAGACCCAGTACTTC. Translation: CASRRETQYF.

The CDR3 bases are TGCAGCGGCCGGTCCCCCAACACCGGGGAGCTGTTTTTT. This encodes CSGRSPNTGELFF. The genes are TRBV29-1 and TRBJ2-2; the D is unclear. The germline CDR1 and CDR2 sequences are SQVTM and ANQGSEA. The CDR3 sequence is 13 residues long. Between the trimmed V and J ends, which lost 7 bases and 2 bases, there was a span of 11 bases.

This clonotype turned up a few times. One end of the junction fails to match germline, which may point to a read error. This sequence joins TRBV20-1 and TRBJ2-5; D not certain. Germline-derived CDR1 and CDR2 are DFQATT and SNEGSKA (reference sequence). The CDR3 consists of 9 residues. CDR3 protein: CSAQQTQYF. CDR3 nucleotides: TGCAGTGCCCAACAGACCCAGTACTTC.

V usage is TRBV10-3 and J usage is TRBJ2-3; possibly TRBD1 for D (5 bases). Between the trimmed V and J ends, which lost 3 bases and 2 bases, there was a span of 9 bases. Per germline, CDR1 ENHRY and CDR2 SYGVKD. The length of the CDR3 is 14 residues. The CDR3 spells CAISDAGNTDTQYF. CDR3 bases: TGTGCCATCAGTGATGCAGGGAACACAGATACGCAGTATTTT.

V is TRBV10-2 and J is TRBJ2-1; D not certain. The CDR3 length is 13 residues. Trimming left V 7 bases short and J 2 bases short, with 9 bases between. Germline values: CDR1 WSHSY, CDR2 SAAADI. The CDR3 loop is CASKRSPYNEQFF. DNA for the CDR3: TGCGCCAGCAAGAGAAGCCCCTACAATGAGCAGTTCTTC.

This clonotype was found a few times. J is TRBJ2-7 and V is TRBV4-3; weak D call: TRBD1 (6 bases). The germline V gene encodes CDR1 LGHNA and CDR2 YSLEER. Trimming took 0 bases from V and 3 from J, leaving 15 bases between them. The CDR3 totals 16 residues. The CDR3, as DNA: TGCGCCAGCAGCCAAGATCGCGGACAGCATTACTACGAGCAGTACTTC. The encoded protein is CASSQDRGQHYYEQYF.

In its sample, this clonotype was seen many times. The chain combines TRBV24-1 with TRBJ2-1, with 7 bases aligning to TRBD2. The ends lost 0 bases at V and 0 bases at J; junction bases unmatched: 1. Germline-derived CDR1 and CDR2 are KGHDR and SFDVKD. CDR3 length equals 16 residues. The CDR3 sequence is CATSDLGGSSYNEQFF. CDR3 in DNA: TGTGCCACCAGTGATTTGGGCGGGAGCTCCTACAATGAGCAGTTCTTC.

This chain links TRBV13 with TRBJ1-2; tentative D call: TRBD1 (6 bases). V shed 5 bases and J shed 3 bases, with 16 bases lying between them. Germline V CDR1 and CDR2: PRHDT, FYEKMQ (reference sequence). CDR3 length equals 15 residues. This chain's CDR3 is CASSAGRGSYYGYTF. DNA for the CDR3: TGTGCCAGCAGCGCGGGCAGGGGCTCCTACTATGGCTACACCTTC.

This clonotype came up a few times. The chain uses TRBV15 and TRBJ2-1, with D perhaps being TRBD1 or TRBD2 (5 bases each). V was clipped by 0 bases and J by 6 bases, with 15 bases between them. The germline V gene has CDR1 LNHNV and CDR2 YYDKDF (reference sequence). The CDR3 is made up of 16 amino acids. The CDR3 here is CATSRDYRDGFNEQFF. The CDR3 DNA reads as TGTGCCACCAGCAGAGATTATAGGGACGGCTTCAATGAGCAGTTCTTC.

The chain uses TRBV28 and TRBJ2-1, with TRBD2 as a possible D gene (6 bases). V was clipped by 4 bases and J by 6 bases, with 7 bases between them. Germline V gene sequence: CDR1 MDHEN, CDR2 SYDVKM. The CDR3 is 12 amino acids. The CDR3 loop reads CASSSAGNEQFF. CDR3 bases: TGTGCCAGCAGTTCAGCGGGCAATGAGCAGTTCTTC.